These 15 T cell receptor beta chains were sequenced from one sample in a study of blood T cell repertoires in COVID-19 (dated by TCRdb to 2018 to 2021). The method was the immunoSEQ multiplex PCR assay. TCRdb stores this immuneACCESS table with in-frame sequences only. Part of the clones is absent; in the studies checked, under half of the shortfall reflects unresolved V genes, and no reason is known for the rest. For this sample there are about 220,000 clones; around four fifths appear just once. The biggest ten clones account for approximately 5.1% of the sample. Sequencing used peripheral blood. All receptors derive from a woman in her fifties or sixties who had recovered from COVID-19.

The chain is built from TRBV6-4 and TRBJ2-3, with D possibly matching TRBD2 (5 bases). CDR1 is MRHNA, CDR2 SNTAGT, per germline. The V end lost 2 bases, the J end lost 7 bases, and 7 bases lay between the germline ends. The CDR3 runs 12 residues. Written as DNA, the CDR3 is TGTGCCAGCAGTGACGGCGGGCATACGCAGTATTTT. Translating it yields CASSDGGHTQYF.

This clone was counted a single time. The gene calls are TRBV27 and TRBJ2-2; the D is unclear. V lost 4 bases, J lost 0 bases, and 6 bases lay in between. The CDR3 totals 14 residues. CDR1 is MNHEY and CDR2 is SMNVEV in the germline V gene (reference sequence). The CDR3 DNA reads as TGTGCCAGCAGTTGGTACACGAACACCGGGGAGCTGTTTTTT. It yields the protein CASSWYTNTGELFF.

The chain recombines TRBV7-9 with TRBJ2-7, with D possibly matching TRBD2 (6 bases). In germline, CDR1 is SEHNR, CDR2 FQNEAQ (reference sequence). This CDR3 has 14 residues. Trimming cost V 0 bases and J 3 bases, with 9 bases left between them. CDR3 sequence reads: CASSLAASDYEQYF. In nucleotides, the CDR3 is TGTGCCAGCAGCTTAGCCGCTAGCGACTACGAGCAGTACTTC.

The chain employs TRBV7-8 and TRBJ2-3; tentatively, D is TRBD2 (7 bases). CDR1 SGHVS and CDR2 FQNEAQ come from the germline V gene. V dropped 5 bases and J dropped 2 bases, with 17 bases sitting between them. The CDR3 runs to 16 residues. Written as DNA, the CDR3 is TGTGCCAGCAGCGCCCGGGGGCGGGGGTACACAGATACGCAGTATTTT. This gives the protein CASSARGRGYTDTQYF.

The rearrangement uses TRBV5-1 and TRBJ1-5; perhaps TRBD1 as D (6 bases). The CDR3 is 14 residues long. The germline CDR1 and CDR2 sequences are SGHRS and YFSETQ. The V end was cut by 0 bases, the J end by 5 bases, with 9 bases between. The CDR3 spells CASSLEAGDQPQHF. The CDR3 bases are TGCGCCAGCAGCTTGGAGGCAGGGGATCAGCCCCAGCATTTT.

V gene TRBV27 combines with J gene TRBJ1-2, with 7 bases matching TRBD1. The CDR3 contains 14 residues. V lost 5 bases and J lost 0; bases outside the gene matches: 3. The germline V gene encodes CDR1 MNHEY and CDR2 SMNVEV (reference sequence). This chain's CDR3 is CASSQQGPNYGYTF. CDR3 nucleotides: TGTGCCAGCAGTCAACAGGGGCCTAACTATGGCTACACCTTC.

The CDR3 sequence: CASTDDRGAEAFF. The DNA for the CDR3 is TGTGCCAGCACTGACGACAGGGGTGCTGAAGCTTTCTTT. This chain connects TRBV2 to TRBJ1-1, with 8 bases lining up with TRBD1. The ends lost 7 bases at V and 6 bases at J; junction bases unmatched: 7. CDR1 and CDR2 (germline): SNHLY, FYNNEI. The CDR3 loop spans 13 amino acids.

The chain links TRBV7-2 to TRBJ2-2, with TRBD1 matching over 11 bases. This CDR3 has 19 amino acids. Germline assignment: CDR1 SGHTA and CDR2 FQGNSA. V was pared by 5 bases and J by 5 bases, with 16 bases of the junction left unmatched. CDR3 sequence: CASSAHGQGARFGTGELFF. CDR3 nucleotides: TGTGCCAGCAGCGCACACGGACAGGGGGCGCGGTTTGGAACCGGGGAGCTGTTTTTT.

The CDR3 spells CAWSVTGTSGGGTQYF. CDR3 DNA: TGTGCCTGGAGTGTCACCGGGACTAGCGGGGGGGGGACCCAGTACTTC. The chain is built from TRBV30 and TRBJ2-5; 16 bases line up with TRBD2. CDR3 size: 16 residues. Trimming at V came to 0 bases and at J to 7 bases, leaving 5 bases not matched to a gene. Germline loops: CDR1 GTSNPN, CDR2 SVGIG (reference sequence). Drawing the rest from reference TRBV30 and TRBJ2-5, the complete variable domain is SQTIHQWPATLVQPVGSPLSLECTVEGTSNPNLYWYRQAAGRGLQLLFYSVGIGQISSEVPQNLSASRPQDRQFILSSKKLLLSDSGFYLCAWSVTGTSGGGTQYFGPGTRLLVL.

This chain uses TRBV2 with TRBJ2-7; D possibly corresponds to TRBD1 (6 bases). V was shortened by 7 bases and J by 0 bases, with 10 bases between the two germline ends. From germline, CDR1 is SNHLY and CDR2 FYNNEI. The CDR3 length is 13 residues. Written as DNA, the CDR3 is TGTGCCAGCACCCGGGACACCTCCTACGAGCAGTACTTC. It yields the protein CASTRDTSYEQYF. Together with reference TRBV2 and TRBJ2-7, the CDR3 gives the full variable domain: EPEVTQTPSHQVTQMGQEVILRCVPISNHLYFYWYRQILGQKVEFLVSFYNNEISEKSEIFDDQFSVERPDGSNFTLKIRSTKLEDSAMYFCASTRDTSYEQYFGPGTRLTVT.

V and J are TRBV5-1 and TRBJ1-5, with 9 bases aligning to TRBD1. V was clipped by 4 bases and J by 6 bases; unmatched bases: 5. This CDR3 has 14 amino acids. CDR1 and CDR2 from the germline V gene are SGHRS and YFSETQ. Here the CDR3 reads CASSAGTGFQPQHF. CDR3 nucleotides: TGCGCCAGCAGCGCCGGGACAGGGTTTCAGCCCCAGCATTTT. The complete variable domain, with remaining parts taken from reference TRBV5-1 and TRBJ1-5, reads KAGVTQTPRYLIKTRGQQVTLSCSPISGHRSVSWYQQTPGQGLQFLFEYFSETQRNKGNFPGRFSGRQFSNSRSEMNVSTLELGDSALYLCASSAGTGFQPQHFGDGTRLSIL.

J is TRBJ2-3 and V is TRBV11-3, with 7 bases that match TRBD2. This CDR3 spans 14 amino acids. With V trimmed by 5 bases and J by 4 bases, 6 bases remained unmatched. Germline lookup yields CDR1 SGHNT and CDR2 YENEEA. As DNA, the CDR3 is TGTGCCAGCAGCCCGGTAGCGGGTTCAGATACGCAGTATTTT. Its protein is CASSPVAGSDTQYF.

The rearrangement links TRBV7-8 to TRBJ1-5, with 8 bases that match TRBD1. The CDR3 consists of 18 residues. Germline lookup yields CDR1 SGHVS and CDR2 FQNEAQ. The ends lost 1 base at V and 5 bases at J; junction bases unmatched: 13. Written as DNA, the CDR3 is TGTGCCAGCAGCTTAGGTGCAGGGGGCGCGGGGTGGTATCAGCCCCAGCATTTT. The encoded protein is CASSLGAGGAGWYQPQHF.

Comment on this clone: A clone one base away is much larger, so this may be a read error. This rearrangement joins TRBV5-6 to TRBJ1-1; D unresolved. CDR1 is SGHDT and CDR2 is YYEEEE in the germline V gene. There are 12 residues in the CDR3. V lost 0 bases to trimming and J lost 4 bases, with 4 bases between them. CDR3 nucleotide sequence: TGTGCCAGCAGCTTGGCCCGCACTGAAGCTTTCTTT. Protein product: CASSLARTEAFF.

The chain couples TRBV5-8 to TRBJ1-6; no clear D. The CDR3 sequence is 13 residues long. Per germline, CDR1 SGHTS and CDR2 YDEGEE. Trimming took off 1 base at V and 5 bases at J, with 4 bases between the two ends. The CDR3 loop reads CASSLINNSPLHF. CDR3 nucleotides: TGTGCCAGCAGCTTGATCAATAATTCACCCCTCCACTTT.